These T cell receptor beta chains were read from a single sample in a study of blood T cell repertoires in COVID-19. Here immunoSEQ multiplex PCR was the method, and the copy in TCRdb shows in-frame clones only, minus some. The sample lists 200,000 to 250,000 clones, around 82% occurring once. Sequencing used peripheral blood. The receptors originated from a woman older than 75 with acute or convalescent COVID-19. Each CDR3 is given with its conserved first and last residue. D genes are given only for firm matches. Some rows have no size entry. The others give once, few or many, or a class for an expanded clone.

TRBV7-2	TRBD2	TRBJ2-1	-	TGTGCCAGCAACCTCCCCGGGGGGGATATGGAGCAGTTCTTC	CASNLPGGDMEQFF
TRBV2	TRBD1	TRBJ1-2	-	TGTGCCAGCAGTGAACGGACAGGCTGGTCCTATGGCTACACCTTC	CASSERTGWSYGYTF
TRBV11-3	-	TRBJ1-1	-	TGTGCCAGCAGCTCCTCCGGGGTGGACACTGAAGCTTTCTTT	CASSSSGVDTEAFF
TRBV19	-	TRBJ2-7	-	TGTGCCAGTAGTATAGTCTACTACGAGCAGTACTTC	CASSIVYYEQYF
TRBV9	-	TRBJ1-2	-	TGTGCCAGCAGCCCGGCAGGATCCTATGGCTACACCTTC	CASSPAGSYGYTF
TRBV6-6	-	TRBJ1-1	-	TGTGCCAGCAGTCACTCCTCAACAGAAGCTTTCTTT	CASSHSSTEAFF
TRBV5-1	-	TRBJ1-6	-	TGCGCCAGCAGCCCAGGGTGGGGGGGCCAATCACCCCTCCACTTT	CASSPGWGGQSPLHF
TRBV6-5	TRBD1	TRBJ1-2	-	TGTGCCAGCAGTTACTCGGGGGGACAGGGGCGCGGCTACACCTTC	CASSYSGGQGRGYTF
TRBV24-1	-	TRBJ2-2	-	TGTGCCACCAGTGGGTTTGAACAGGGAACCGGGGAGCTGTTTTTT	CATSGFEQGTGELFF
TRBV11-1	-	TRBJ2-7	-	TGTGCCAGCAGCCCCTGGACACCTTACGAGCAGTACTTC	CASSPWTPYEQYF
TRBV7-9	-	TRBJ2-2	-	TGTGCCAGCAGCGCCTGGGGCCGGGACTCAACGAACACCGGGGAGCTGTTTTTT	CASSAWGRDSTNTGELFF
TRBV13	TRBD1	TRBJ1-2	-	TGTGCCAGCAGCGCCGGGATATTTAACAGGGGCAGGGGCTATGGCTACACCTTC	CASSAGIFNRGRGYGYTF
TRBV7-9	-	TRBJ1-4	-	TGTGCCAGCAGCCCGGCGGGGGGGCTGGGTGAAAAACTGTTTTTT	CASSPAGGLGEKLFF
TRBV2	-	TRBJ2-3	once	TGTGCCAGCGACACTTCTAGCACAGATACGCAGTATTTT	CASDTSSTDTQYF
TRBV5-1	TRBD1	TRBJ2-1	once	TGCGCCAGCAGCCAAACTGGACAGGTGACCTACAATGAGCAGTTCTTC	CASSQTGQVTYNEQFF
TRBV23-1	-	TRBJ2-5	-	TGCGCCAGCACCCACGGGCAAGAGACCCAGTACTTC	CASTHGQETQYF
TRBV2	-	TRBJ1-5	-	TGTGCCAGCAGAGCTTCAGGGGTTACTCAGCCCCAGCATTTT	CASRASGVTQPQHF
TRBV2	TRBD2	TRBJ2-3	-	TGTGCCAGCAGTGTTGGGCTAGCGGGGGCCACAGATACGCAGTATTTT	CASSVGLAGATDTQYF
TRBV2	TRBD1	TRBJ1-5	-	TGTGCCAGCGCCCACAGGGGATTCCAGCCCCAGCATTTT	CASAHRGFQPQHF
TRBV9	-	TRBJ2-3	-	TGTGCCAGCAGCGTCACTGCGGACACAGATACGCAGTATTTT	CASSVTADTDTQYF
TRBV3-1/TRBV3-2	-	TRBJ1-1	-	TGTGCCAGCAGCCAAGATAACAGGCGGAACACTGAAGCTTTCTTT	CASSQDNRRNTEAFF
TRBV6-2/TRBV6-3	TRBD1	TRBJ2-5	-	TGTGCCAGCAGTTACTCAGGCAGGGGGGAGACCCAGTACTTC	CASSYSGRGETQYF
TRBV11-2	TRBD1	TRBJ1-5	-	TGTGCCAGCAGCCGCACAGGGGCCCCGGCGGAGCCCCAGCATTTT	CASSRTGAPAEPQHF
TRBV2	-	TRBJ2-6	-	TGTGCCAGCAGTGAAATTCGACTCCTCGGGGCCAACGTCCTGACTTTC	CASSEIRLLGANVLTF
TRBV19	TRBD2	TRBJ2-1	-	TGTGCCAGTAGTTCTAGCGGGGGCTCCTACAATGAGCAGTTCTTC	CASSSSGGSYNEQFF
TRBV28	TRBD1	TRBJ1-1	once	TGTGCCAGCAGTTGGACAGGGGCGGGGAACACTGAAGCTTTCTTT	CASSWTGAGNTEAFF
TRBV9	-	TRBJ1-6	once	TGTGCCAGCAGCGGGGGGGTCGGAGATTCACCCCTCCACTTT	CASSGGVGDSPLHF
TRBV20-1	-	TRBJ1-2	few	TGCAGTGCTGACATTAACTATGGCTACACCTTC	CSADINYGYTF
TRBV6-1	-	TRBJ1-2	-	TGTGCCAGCAGTGAATCCAGGGAACTCGACTACACCTTC	CASSESRELDYTF
TRBV10-3	TRBD2	TRBJ2-5	-	TGTGCCATCAGTGAGTCAGGTAGCGGGGTCCCCCAGTACTTC	CAISESGSGVPQYF
TRBV7-2	TRBD2	TRBJ2-1	-	TGTGCCAGCAGGGAATCGGGACTAAACTATGAGCAGTTCTTC	CASRESGLNYEQFF
TRBV6-2/TRBV6-3	TRBD1	TRBJ1-5	-	TGTGCCAGCAGTCAAGACAGGGGGCAGCCCCAGCATTTT	CASSQDRGQPQHF
TRBV12-5	-	TRBJ1-2	-	TGTGCTAGTGGTTTGGTCCCCTCACTCCTGAACGGTGGCTACACCTTC	CASGLVPSLLNGGYTF
TRBV4-3	-	TRBJ2-2	few	TGCGCCAGCAGCCAAGGGACAGCGGCCGGGGAGCTGTTTTTT	CASSQGTAAGELFF
TRBV3-1/TRBV3-2	TRBD1	TRBJ1-1	few	TGTGCCAGCAGCCCTCAAGCGGCACAGGGGTCGTCTTTCTTT	CASSPQAAQGSSFF
TRBV5-6	-	TRBJ1-5	few	TGTGCCATCCCGCCCGACAGAATGATTAGCAATCAGCCCCAGCATTTT	CAIPPDRMISNQPQHF
TRBV6-5	TRBD1	TRBJ2-1	-	TGTGCCAGCAGCAATACAGGGGGAAGGTACAATGAGCAGTTCTTC	CASSNTGGRYNEQFF
TRBV15	-	TRBJ1-2	few	TGTGCCACCAGCAGAGGGGAAACAGGGACCTATGGCTACACCTTC	CATSRGETGTYGYTF